Below, 11 T cell receptor beta chains from the same sample are listed, as sequenced in a study of beta chain features in type 1 diabetes (dated by TCRdb to about 2018). The investigation overall reported the following: Type 1 diabetes patients showed a moderate but significant shortening of TCRB CDR3 length in all four CD4+ subsets.

Their recognized antigens are unknown. Library creation used the immunoSEQ multiplex PCR assay. The entire isolated RNA was reverse transcribed using the High Capacity cDNA Reverse Transcription Kit, and thus expressed TCRB transcripts were sequenced. TCRdb's version of the immuneACCESS table is confined to in-frame rearrangements and falls short of the full clone set. An unresolved V gene accounts for under half of the shortfall where checked; the remainder is of unknown origin. The sample table contains 600,000 to 700,000 clones; only one count was recorded for 9.5% to 15% of them. The ten biggest clones cover over 0.1% of the sample. Sequenced input: naive CD4+ T cells from blood. The cell subset or site label here, explained by the study, means: true naive CD4+ T cells. The receptors shown here come from a man younger than 40 with type 1 diabetes.

A few counts support this clone. This chain joins TRBV30 and TRBJ1-5; D remains ambiguous. The ends were cut back, 5 bases at V and 6 bases at J, with 14 bases in the middle. The CDR3 sequence is 13 residues long. From germline, CDR1 is GTSNPN and CDR2 SVGIG (reference sequence). The CDR3 is CAWGAMERQPQHF. The CDR3 DNA follows: TGTGCCTGGGGCGCAATGGAGCGTCAGCCCCAGCATTTT. Full variable domain (missing parts from reference TRBV30 and TRBJ1-5): SQTIHQWPATLVQPVGSPLSLECTVEGTSNPNLYWYRQAAGRGLQLLFYSVGIGQISSEVPQNLSASRPQDRQFILSSKKLLLSDSGFYLCAWGAMERQPQHFGDGTRLSIL.

The chain combines TRBV2 with TRBJ1-3; D is uncertain. The CDR3 spans 14 residues. Germline V CDR1 and CDR2: SNHLY, FYNNEI. Deletions cut 7 bases from V and 0 bases from J, with 10 bases between. CDR3: CASTRASSGNTIYF. In nucleotides, the CDR3 is TGTGCCAGCACGAGGGCGAGCTCTGGAAACACCATATATTTT.

As regards this clone: The same CDR3 is also encoded by other DNA sequences in this sample. This chain links TRBV11-3 with TRBJ2-2, with TRBD1 matching over 8 bases. The CDR3 length is 15 residues. CDR1 and CDR2 (germline): SGHNT, YENEEA. Unmatched junction bases numbered 4, after V lost 5 bases and J lost 2 bases. CDR3 loop: CASSPGQGNTGELFF. Here the CDR3 DNA reads TGTGCCAGCAGCCCCGGACAGGGAAACACCGGGGAGCTGTTTTTT.

The J gene is TRBJ1-5, the V gene TRBV5-8; D may be TRBD1 (5 bases). Trimming shortened V by 4 bases and J by 0 bases, and 17 bases separated the two germline ends. Germline values: CDR1 SGHTS, CDR2 YDEGEE. The CDR3 extends over 17 amino acids. The CDR3 loop reads CASSASGASYSNQPQHF. As DNA, the CDR3 is TGTGCCAGCAGCGCTAGTGGGGCCAGCTATAGCAATCAGCCCCAGCATTTT. The complete variable domain, with remaining parts taken from reference TRBV5-8 and TRBJ1-5, reads EAGVTQSPTHLIKTRGQQATLRCSPISGHTSVYWYQQALGLGLQFLLWYDEGEERNRGNFPPRFSGRQFPNYSSELNVNALELEDSALYLCASSASGASYSNQPQHFGDGTRLSIL.

This clone was counted only a few times. J is TRBJ2-3 and V is TRBV9, with 13 bases that match TRBD2. V trimming: 2 bases; J trimming: 6 bases; junction bases outside the gene matches: 9. CDR3 size: 17 residues. From germline, CDR1 is SGDLS and CDR2 YYNGEE. This CDR3 reads CASSVGTSGAYTDTQYF. The CDR3 DNA sequence: TGTGCCAGCAGCGTTGGGACTAGCGGGGCATACACGGATACGCAGTATTTT.

The rearrangement uses TRBV29-1 and TRBJ2-2, with D tentatively TRBD1 (5 bases). CDR1 SQVTM and CDR2 ANQGSEA come from the germline V gene. Trimming shortened V by 6 bases and J by 6 bases, and 11 bases separated the two germline ends. This CDR3 has 12 amino acids. CDR3 sequence: CSVVRDSGELFF. CDR3 in DNA: TGCAGCGTGGTCAGGGATTCCGGGGAGCTGTTTTTT.

The chain has TRBV20-1 and TRBJ2-7, with D tentatively TRBD2 (5 bases). Germline V gene sequence: CDR1 DFQATT, CDR2 SNEGSKA (reference sequence). CDR3 length: 11 amino acids. Between the trimmed V and J ends, which lost 3 bases and 3 bases, there was a span of 6 bases. The CDR3 DNA sequence: TGCAGTGCTAGTGCGGGCTACGAGCAGTACTTC. It encodes CSASAGYEQYF.

The chain has TRBV7-2 and TRBJ1-5; D call uncertain. The V gene's germline CDR1 is SGHTA and CDR2 FQGNSA. V was clipped by 1 base and J by 9 bases, with 10 bases between them. This CDR3 region has 13 residues. CDR3 residues: CASSLVGEGPQHF. Written as DNA, the CDR3 is TGTGCCAGCAGCTTAGTTGGGGAAGGGCCCCAGCATTTT.

This clone was seen a handful of times. J is TRBJ1-5 and V is TRBV6-6; D is perhaps TRBD1 (5 bases). In germline, CDR1 is MNHNY, CDR2 SVGAGI (reference sequence). This CDR3 spans 12 amino acids. The germline V and J ends were trimmed by 5 bases and 4 bases, with 6 bases remaining between them. The chain's CDR3 is CASSGGNQPQHF. CDR3 DNA: TGTGCCAGCAGTGGGGGTAATCAGCCCCAGCATTTT.

This clone turned up a few times. The gene calls are TRBV5-1 and TRBJ2-1; 8 bases align to TRBD1. This CDR3 has 18 residues. Germline CDR1 reads SGHRS; CDR2 reads YFSETQ. Germline trimming cut 4 bases from V and 6 bases from J; bases unmatched to any gene: 18. The CDR3 spells CASSPGTGDANRRNEQFF. The CDR3 DNA is TGCGCCAGCAGCCCTGGGACAGGAGACGCCAATCGCCGCAATGAGCAGTTCTTC.

The V and J genes are TRBV2 and TRBJ2-1; TRBD1 is a possible D gene (5 bases). CDR3 length equals 14 residues. Trimming shortened V by 7 bases and J by 5 bases, and 15 bases separated the two germline ends. CDR1 is SNHLY, CDR2 FYNNEI, per germline. CDR3: CASTKQVRNNEQFF. The CDR3 DNA follows: TGTGCCAGCACAAAACAGGTTAGAAACAATGAGCAGTTCTTC.